This T cell receptor beta chain was captured by sequencing in a study of shared clonotypes between healthy human individuals. Authors' analysis steps: In the immunoSEQ data, sequences were junction-only and lacked quality scores, so filtering differed. This table comes from immunoSEQ multiplex PCR, and its TCRdb copy is limited to in-frame clones, with some not included. V and J calls and clone size are those listed in that table; D and trimming were worked out from the DNA. The data hold roughly 590,000 clones, with over 95% observed a single time. Study results and limitations: Compared with clonotypes that all four donors shared, non-shared clonotypes had lower generation probabilities. Expectations were that clonotype sharing among donors would be affected by sequencing depth.

Naive CD8 populations comprised CD45RO-negative cells positively selected for CCR7, excluding terminally differentiated effector memory CD45RA+ cells. In germline, CDR1 is MGHDK, CDR2 SYGVNS. V was cut by 8 bases and J by 9 bases, with 14 bases left in between. The CDR3 contains 12 residues. Notes on this clone: The antigen is unknown.

The chain links TRBV25-1 to TRBJ2-1, with unresolved D. The sequence derives from a woman aged 30 to 39 in good health. The sample comprised naive CD8+ T cells sorted from blood. This CDR3 is CASGRSVGEQFF. The CDR3 bases are TGTGCCAGCGGAAGGTCAGTAGGTGAGCAGTTCTTC.